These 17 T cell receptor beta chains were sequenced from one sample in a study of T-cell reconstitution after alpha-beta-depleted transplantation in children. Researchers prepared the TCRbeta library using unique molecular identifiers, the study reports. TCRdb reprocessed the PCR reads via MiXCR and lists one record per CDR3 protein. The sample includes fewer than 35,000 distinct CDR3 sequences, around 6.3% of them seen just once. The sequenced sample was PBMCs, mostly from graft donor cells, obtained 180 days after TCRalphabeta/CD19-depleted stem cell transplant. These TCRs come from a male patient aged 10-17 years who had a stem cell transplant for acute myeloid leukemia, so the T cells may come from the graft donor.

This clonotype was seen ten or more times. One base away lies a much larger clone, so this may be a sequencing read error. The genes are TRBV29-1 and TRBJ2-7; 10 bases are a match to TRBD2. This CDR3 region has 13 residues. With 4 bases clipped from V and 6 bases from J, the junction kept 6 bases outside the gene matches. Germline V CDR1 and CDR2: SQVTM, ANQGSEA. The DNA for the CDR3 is TGCAGCGTTGTTCCAGCGGGAGGGGCCGAGCAGTACTTC. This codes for CSVVPAGGAEQYF.

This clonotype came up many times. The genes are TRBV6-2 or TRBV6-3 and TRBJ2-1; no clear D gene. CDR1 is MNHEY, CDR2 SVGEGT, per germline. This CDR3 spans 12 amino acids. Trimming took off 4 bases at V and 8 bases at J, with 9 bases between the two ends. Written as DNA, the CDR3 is TGTGCCAGCAGTTTGTATCCCCATGAGCAGTTCTTC. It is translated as CASSLYPHEQFF.

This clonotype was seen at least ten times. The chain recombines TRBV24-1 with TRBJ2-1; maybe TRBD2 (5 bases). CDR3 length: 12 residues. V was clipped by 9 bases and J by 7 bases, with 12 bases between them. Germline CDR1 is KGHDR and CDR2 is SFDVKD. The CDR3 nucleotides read TGTGCCACCGGAACCCCGGGGAATGAGCAGTTCTTC. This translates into CATGTPGNEQFF.

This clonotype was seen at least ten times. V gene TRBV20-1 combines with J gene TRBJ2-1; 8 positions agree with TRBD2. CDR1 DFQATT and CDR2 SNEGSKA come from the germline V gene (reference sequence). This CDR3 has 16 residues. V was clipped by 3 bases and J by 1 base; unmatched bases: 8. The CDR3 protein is CSARGFTSGSYNEQFF. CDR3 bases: TGCAGTGCTAGGGGATTTACTAGCGGATCCTACAATGAGCAGTTCTTC.

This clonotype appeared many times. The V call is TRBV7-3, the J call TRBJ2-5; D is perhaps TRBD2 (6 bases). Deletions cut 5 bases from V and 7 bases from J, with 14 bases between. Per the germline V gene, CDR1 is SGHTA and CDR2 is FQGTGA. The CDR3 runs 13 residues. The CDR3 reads CASSADYAGTQYF. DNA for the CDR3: TGTGCCAGCAGCGCGGACTACGCTGGGACCCAGTACTTC.

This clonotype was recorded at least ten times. The CDR3, as DNA: TGTGCCAGCAGTTCCTGGGGAGGGGAGGGTCAGCCCCAGCATTTT. It specifies CASSSWGGEGQPQHF. The chain links TRBV27 to TRBJ1-5; tentatively, D is TRBD1 (5 bases). V lost 4 bases and J 6 bases, leaving 16 bases between the germline ends. Germline loops: CDR1 MNHEY, CDR2 SMNVEV (reference sequence). This CDR3 has 15 amino acids.

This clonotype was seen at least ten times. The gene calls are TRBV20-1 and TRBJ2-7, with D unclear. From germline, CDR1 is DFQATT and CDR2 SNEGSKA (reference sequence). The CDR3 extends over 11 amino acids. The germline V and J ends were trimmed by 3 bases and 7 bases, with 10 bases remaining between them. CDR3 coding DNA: TGCAGTGCTAGGGATATACGGGAGCAGTACGTC. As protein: CSARDIREQYV.

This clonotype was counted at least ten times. Here the CDR3 reads CSARGDREGLNTIYF. CDR3 nucleotides: TGCAGTGCTAGAGGGGACAGAGAGGGGTTAAACACCATATATTTT. V gene TRBV20-1 combines with J gene TRBJ1-3, with TRBD1 matching over 7 bases. Germline V gives CDR1 DFQATT, CDR2 SNEGSKA (reference sequence). The V and J ends lost 1 base and 6 bases, in that order; junction bases with no gene match: 9. The length of the CDR3 is 15 residues.

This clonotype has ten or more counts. CDR3 in amino acids: CATTKGATEAFF. The CDR3 coding sequence is TGTGCCACCACTAAGGGGGCCACTGAAGCTTTCTTT. The rearrangement links TRBV28 to TRBJ1-1; the match to TRBD1 covers 7 bases. The CDR3 extends over 12 amino acids. The germline gives CDR1 MDHEN, CDR2 SYDVKM. Trimming cost V 10 bases and J 4 bases; bases outside gene matches: 6.

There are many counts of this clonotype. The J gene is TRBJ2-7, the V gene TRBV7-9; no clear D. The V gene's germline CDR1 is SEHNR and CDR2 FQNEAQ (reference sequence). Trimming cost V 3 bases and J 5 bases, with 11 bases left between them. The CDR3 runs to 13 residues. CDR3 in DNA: TGTGCCAGCAGCTTGAACACCTTGGACGAGCAGTACTTC. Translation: CASSLNTLDEQYF.

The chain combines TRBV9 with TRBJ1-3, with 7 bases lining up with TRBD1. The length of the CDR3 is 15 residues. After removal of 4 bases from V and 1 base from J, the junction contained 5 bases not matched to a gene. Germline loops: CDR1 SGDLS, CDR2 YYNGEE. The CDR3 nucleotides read TGTGCCAGCAGCCGGGACAGAGCGTCTGGAAACACCATATATTTT. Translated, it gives CASSRDRASGNTIYF.

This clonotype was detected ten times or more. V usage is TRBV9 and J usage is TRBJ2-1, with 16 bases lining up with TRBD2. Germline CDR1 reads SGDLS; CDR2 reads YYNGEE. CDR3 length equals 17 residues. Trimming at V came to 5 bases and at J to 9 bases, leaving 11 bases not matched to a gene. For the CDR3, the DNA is TGTGCCAGCAGTATAACCGGGACTAGCGGGAGGGCCGGTGAGCAGTTCTTC. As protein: CASSITGTSGRAGEQFF.

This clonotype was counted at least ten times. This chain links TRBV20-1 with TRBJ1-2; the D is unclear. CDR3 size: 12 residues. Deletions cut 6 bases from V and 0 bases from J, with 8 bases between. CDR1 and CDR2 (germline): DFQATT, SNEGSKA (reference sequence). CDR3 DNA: TGCAGTGCCGATCGGGCTAACTATGGCTACACCTTC. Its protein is CSADRANYGYTF.

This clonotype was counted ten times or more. Here the CDR3 reads CASSSPGTENQPQHF. CDR3 DNA: TGTGCCAGCAGTTCACCCGGGACAGAGAATCAGCCCCAGCATTTT. This rearrangement joins TRBV12-3 or TRBV12-4 to TRBJ1-5, with 7 bases lining up with TRBD1. This CDR3 has 15 residues. J was trimmed by 4 bases and V by 4 bases; bases with no gene match: 7.

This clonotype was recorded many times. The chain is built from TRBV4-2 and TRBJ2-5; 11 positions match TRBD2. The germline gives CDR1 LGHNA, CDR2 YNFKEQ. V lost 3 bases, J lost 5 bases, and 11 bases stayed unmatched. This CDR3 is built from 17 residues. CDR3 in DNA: TGTGCCAGCAGCCACGGTATAGCGGGGGGGCCCACGGAGACCCAGTACTTC. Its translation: CASSHGIAGGPTETQYF.

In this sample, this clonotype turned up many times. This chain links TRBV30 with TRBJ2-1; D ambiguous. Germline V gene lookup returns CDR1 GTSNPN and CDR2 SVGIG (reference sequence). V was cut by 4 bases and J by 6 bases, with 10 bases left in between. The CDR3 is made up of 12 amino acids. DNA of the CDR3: TGTGCCTGGACTCTGGGGTCCAATGAGCAGTTCTTC. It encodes CAWTLGSNEQFF.

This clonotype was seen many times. The CDR3 is CASSLDGVGYTF. The CDR3 coding sequence is TGTGCCAGCAGTCTCGACGGTGTGGGCTACACCTTC. The chain links TRBV12-3 or TRBV12-4 to TRBJ1-2; no definite D call. V lost 5 bases and J 8 bases, leaving 12 bases between the germline ends. There are 12 residues in the CDR3.